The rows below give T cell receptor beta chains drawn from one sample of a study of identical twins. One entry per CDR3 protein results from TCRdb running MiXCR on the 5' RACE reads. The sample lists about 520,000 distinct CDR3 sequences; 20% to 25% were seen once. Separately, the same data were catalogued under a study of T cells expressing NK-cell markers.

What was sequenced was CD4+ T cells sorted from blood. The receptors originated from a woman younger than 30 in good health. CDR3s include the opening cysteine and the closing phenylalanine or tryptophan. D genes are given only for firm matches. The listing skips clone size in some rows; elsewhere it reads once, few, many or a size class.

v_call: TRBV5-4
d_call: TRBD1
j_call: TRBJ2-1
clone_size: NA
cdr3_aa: CASSPTGARRSNNEQFF
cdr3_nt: TGTGCCAGCAGCCCAACAGGGGCGCGGAGGTCAAACAATGAGCAGTTCTTC

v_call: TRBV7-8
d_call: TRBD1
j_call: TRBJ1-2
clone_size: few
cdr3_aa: CASSSGQGAGYTF
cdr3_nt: TGTGCCAGCAGCTCCGGACAGGGGGCTGGCTACACCTTC

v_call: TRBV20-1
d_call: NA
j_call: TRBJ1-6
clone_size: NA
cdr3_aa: CSARANSPLHF
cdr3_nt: TGCAGTGCTAGAGCCAATTCACCCCTCCACTTT

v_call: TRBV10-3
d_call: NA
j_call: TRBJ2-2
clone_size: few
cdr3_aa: CATGTSQGTGELFF
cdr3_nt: TGTGCCACCGGGACTTCACAGGGAACCGGGGAGCTGTTTTTT

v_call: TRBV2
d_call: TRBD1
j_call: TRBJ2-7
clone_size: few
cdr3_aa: CASRPGGQVASYSYEQYF
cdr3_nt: TGTGCCAGCAGGCCAGGGGGACAGGTCGCATCATATTCCTACGAGCAGTACTTC

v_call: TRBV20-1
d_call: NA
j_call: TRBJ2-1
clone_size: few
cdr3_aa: CSATGYREGEQFF
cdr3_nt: TGCAGTGCTACGGGTTACAGGGAGGGTGAGCAGTTCTTC

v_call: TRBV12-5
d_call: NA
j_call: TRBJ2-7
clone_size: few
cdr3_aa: CASGQAWTKSYEQYF
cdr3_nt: TGTGCTAGTGGCCAGGCGTGGACAAAGTCCTACGAGCAGTACTTC

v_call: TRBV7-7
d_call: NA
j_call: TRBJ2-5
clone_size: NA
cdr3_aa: CASSLGQGGPETQYF
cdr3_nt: TGTGCCAGCAGCTTGGGTCAGGGGGGACCCGAGACCCAGTACTTC

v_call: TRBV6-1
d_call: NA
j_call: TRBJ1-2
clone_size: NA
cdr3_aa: CASTRSGGANYGYTF
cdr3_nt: TGTGCCAGCACTCGAAGCGGGGGAGCTAACTATGGCTACACCTTC

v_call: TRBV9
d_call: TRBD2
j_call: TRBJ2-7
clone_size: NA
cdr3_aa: CASSTGLALYEQYF
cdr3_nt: TGTGCCAGCAGCACGGGACTAGCCCTTTACGAGCAGTACTTC

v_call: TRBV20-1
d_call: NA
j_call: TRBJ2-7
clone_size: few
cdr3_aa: CSAPRRFEYEQYF
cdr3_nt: TGCAGTGCTCCCCGCCGCTTTGAGTACGAGCAGTACTTC

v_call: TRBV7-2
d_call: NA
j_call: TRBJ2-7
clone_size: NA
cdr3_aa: CASSLPTTVLSYEQYF
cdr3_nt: TGTGCCAGCAGCTTACCCACCACAGTCCTCTCCTACGAGCAGTACTTC

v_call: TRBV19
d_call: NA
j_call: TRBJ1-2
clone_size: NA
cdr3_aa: CASIGQNYGYTF
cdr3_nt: TGTGCCAGTATAGGTCAGAACTATGGCTACACCTTC

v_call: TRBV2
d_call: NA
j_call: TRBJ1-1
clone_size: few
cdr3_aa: CASSETVGTEAFF
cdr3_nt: TGTGCCAGCAGTGAGACAGTTGGCACTGAAGCTTTCTTT

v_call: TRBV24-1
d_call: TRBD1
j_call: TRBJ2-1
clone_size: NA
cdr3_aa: CATSGGTEAYNEQFF
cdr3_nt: TGTGCCACCAGTGGAGGGACAGAAGCCTACAATGAGCAGTTCTTC

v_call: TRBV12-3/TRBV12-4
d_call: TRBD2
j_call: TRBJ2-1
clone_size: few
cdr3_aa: CASTYVAGGYNEQFF
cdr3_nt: TGTGCCAGCACCTACGTAGCGGGAGGGTACAATGAGCAGTTCTTC

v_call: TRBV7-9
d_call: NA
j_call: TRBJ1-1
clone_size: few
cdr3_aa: CASRTENTEAFF
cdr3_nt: TGTGCCAGCAGGACAGAGAACACTGAAGCTTTCTTT

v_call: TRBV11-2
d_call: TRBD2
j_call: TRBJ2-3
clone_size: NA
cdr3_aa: CASSPYPNQGGAPDTQYF
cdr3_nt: TGTGCCAGCAGCCCCTATCCGAATCAGGGAGGGGCCCCAGATACGCAGTATTTT

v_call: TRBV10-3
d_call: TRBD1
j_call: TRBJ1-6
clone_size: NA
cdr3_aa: CAISRQGTGSPLHF
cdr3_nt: TGTGCCATCAGCCGACAGGGGACGGGGTCACCCCTCCACTTT

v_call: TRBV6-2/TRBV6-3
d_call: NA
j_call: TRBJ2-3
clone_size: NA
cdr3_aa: CASSYGGGSLRDTQYF
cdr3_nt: TGTGCCAGCAGTTATGGTGGGGGGAGCCTTCGGGATACGCAGTATTTT

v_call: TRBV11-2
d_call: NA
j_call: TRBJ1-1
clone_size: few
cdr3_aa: CASGGTEAFF
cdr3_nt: TGTGCCAGCGGGGGGACTGAAGCTTTCTTT

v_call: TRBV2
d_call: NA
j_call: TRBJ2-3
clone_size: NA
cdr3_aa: CASSPFGRANTDTQYF
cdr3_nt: TGTGCCAGCAGTCCGTTTGGGCGGGCCAACACAGATACGCAGTATTTT

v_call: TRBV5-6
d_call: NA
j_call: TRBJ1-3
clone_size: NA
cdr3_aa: CASSSGSSSGNTIYF
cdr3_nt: TGTGCCAGCAGCTCGGGTTCTTCCTCTGGAAACACCATATATTTT

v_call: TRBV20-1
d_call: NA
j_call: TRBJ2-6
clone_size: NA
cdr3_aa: CSASHTPSGANVLTF
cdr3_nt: TGCAGTGCTAGTCACACCCCGTCTGGGGCCAACGTCCTGACTTTC

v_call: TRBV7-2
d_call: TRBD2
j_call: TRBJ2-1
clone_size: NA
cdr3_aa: CASSSGRLDPNEQFF
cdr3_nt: TGTGCCAGCAGTTCCGGGAGGTTGGACCCCAATGAGCAGTTCTTC

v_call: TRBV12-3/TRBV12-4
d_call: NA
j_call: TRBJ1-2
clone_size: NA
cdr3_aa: CASSSTYSPRYGYTF
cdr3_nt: TGTGCCAGCAGTTCTACTTACTCACCCCGCTATGGCTACACCTTC

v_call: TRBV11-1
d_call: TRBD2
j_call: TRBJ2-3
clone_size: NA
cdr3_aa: CASSMLGVGGVDTQYF
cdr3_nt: TGTGCCAGCAGCATGCTCGGGGTGGGGGGGGTAGATACGCAGTATTTT

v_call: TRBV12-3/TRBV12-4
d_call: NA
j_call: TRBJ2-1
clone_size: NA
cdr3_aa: CASSLVRGWRNNEQFF
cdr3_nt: TGTGCCAGCAGTTTAGTTAGGGGGTGGAGGAACAATGAGCAGTTCTTC

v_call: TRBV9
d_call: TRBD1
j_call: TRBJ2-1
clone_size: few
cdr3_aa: CASSTGVYSYNEQFF
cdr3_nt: TGTGCCAGCAGCACAGGGGTCTACTCCTACAATGAGCAGTTCTTC

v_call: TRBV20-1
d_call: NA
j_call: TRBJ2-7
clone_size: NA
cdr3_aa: CSAPLATRGSYEQYF
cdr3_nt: TGCAGTGCCCCCCTCGCAACGCGGGGATCCTACGAGCAGTACTTC

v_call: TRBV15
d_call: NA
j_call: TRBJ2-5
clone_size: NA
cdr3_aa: CATSGSRETQYF
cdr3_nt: TGTGCCACCAGCGGGAGTCGGGAGACCCAGTACTTC

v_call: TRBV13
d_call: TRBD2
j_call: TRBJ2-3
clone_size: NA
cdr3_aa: CASSLRTSGWTFTDTQYF
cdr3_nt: TGTGCCAGCAGCTTAAGGACTAGCGGGTGGACTTTCACAGATACGCAGTATTTT

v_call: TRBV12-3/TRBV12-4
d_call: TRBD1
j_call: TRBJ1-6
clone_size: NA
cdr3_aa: CASSPRTGAGSPLHF
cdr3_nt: TGTGCCAGCAGTCCCCGGACAGGGGCAGGATCACCCCTCCACTTT